Detailed here is one T cell receptor beta chain. Its antigen is not known. The source of the sample is a study of post-analysis software for immune sequencing data. The study's findings and limits: Compared against controls, patients with multiple sclerosis displayed significantly lower normalized Chao1 diversity. Comparison of patients with controls showed 4 to 6 TRBV segments more frequent in patients, TRBV5-6, TRBV5-1 and TRBV20-1 among them.

The V gene lost 0 bases and the J gene lost 6 bases, with 16 bases spanning the gap. Germline V CDR1 and CDR2: LNHNV, YYDKDF (reference sequence). The CDR3 loop spans 16 amino acids. Unique molecular identifiers were present in the TCR beta cDNA libraries. From around 0.96 to 9.9 million T cells, roughly 0.5 million cDNA molecules were obtained. TCRdb processed the PCR reads anew with MiXCR; each CDR3 protein has one entry. Of 750,000 to 950,000 distinct CDR3 sequences listed, around 45% were seen once; the top ten hold approximately 4.4%. The chain has TRBV15 and TRBJ2-3; D not resolved. The sequencing sample was made of blood. The receptor comes from a girl between 10 and 17 years old with multiple sclerosis. DNA for the CDR3: TGTGCCACCAGCAGAGAGAGACGGACCATTGGCGATACGCAGTATTTT. It codes for CATSRERRTIGDTQYF.